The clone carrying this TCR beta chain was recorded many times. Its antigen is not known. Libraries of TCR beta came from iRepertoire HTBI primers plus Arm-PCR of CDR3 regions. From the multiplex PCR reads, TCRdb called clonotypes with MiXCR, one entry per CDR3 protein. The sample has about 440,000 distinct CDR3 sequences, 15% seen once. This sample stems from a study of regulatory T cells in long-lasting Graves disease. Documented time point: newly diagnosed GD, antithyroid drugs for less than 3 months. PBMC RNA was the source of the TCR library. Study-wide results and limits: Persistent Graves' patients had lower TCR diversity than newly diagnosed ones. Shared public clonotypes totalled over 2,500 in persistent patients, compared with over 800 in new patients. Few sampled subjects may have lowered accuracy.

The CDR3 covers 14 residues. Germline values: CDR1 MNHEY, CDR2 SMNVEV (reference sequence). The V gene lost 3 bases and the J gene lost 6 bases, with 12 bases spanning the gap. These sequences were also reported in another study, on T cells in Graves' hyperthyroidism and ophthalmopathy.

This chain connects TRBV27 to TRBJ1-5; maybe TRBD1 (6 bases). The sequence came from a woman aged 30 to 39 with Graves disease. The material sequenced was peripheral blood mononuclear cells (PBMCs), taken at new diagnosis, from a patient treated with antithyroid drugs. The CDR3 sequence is CASSFGGARQPQHF. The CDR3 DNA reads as TGTGCCAGCAGTTTCGGGGGGGCACGTCAGCCCCAGCATTTT.